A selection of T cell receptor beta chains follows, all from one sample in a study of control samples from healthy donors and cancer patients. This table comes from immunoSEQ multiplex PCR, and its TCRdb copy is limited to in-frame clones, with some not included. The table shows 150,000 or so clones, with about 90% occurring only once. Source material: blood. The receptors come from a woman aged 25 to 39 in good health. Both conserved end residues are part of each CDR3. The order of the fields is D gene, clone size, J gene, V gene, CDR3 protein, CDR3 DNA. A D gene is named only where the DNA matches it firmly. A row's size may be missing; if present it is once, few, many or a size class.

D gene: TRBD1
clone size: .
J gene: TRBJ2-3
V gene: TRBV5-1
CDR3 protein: CASSHGQGGTDTQYF
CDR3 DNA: TGCGCCAGCAGCCACGGACAGGGGGGCACAGATACGCAGTATTTT

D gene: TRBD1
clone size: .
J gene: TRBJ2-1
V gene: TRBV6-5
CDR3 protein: CASSGRDRGLLEQFF
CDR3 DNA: TGTGCCAGCAGCGGCCGGGACAGGGGTCTCTTGGAGCAGTTCTTC

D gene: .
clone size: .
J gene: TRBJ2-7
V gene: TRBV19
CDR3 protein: CASSIDWGSEQYF
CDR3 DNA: TGTGCCAGTAGTATAGATTGGGGGAGCGAGCAGTACTTC

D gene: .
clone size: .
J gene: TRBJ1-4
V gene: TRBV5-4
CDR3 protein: CASSLSAGDGEKLFF
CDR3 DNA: TGTGCCAGCAGCTTGTCTGCAGGGGATGGGGAAAAACTGTTTTTT

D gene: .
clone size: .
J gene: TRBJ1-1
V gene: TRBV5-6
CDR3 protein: CASSLSGRNTEAFF
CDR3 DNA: TGTGCCAGCAGCTTGTCAGGCAGGAACACTGAAGCTTTCTTT

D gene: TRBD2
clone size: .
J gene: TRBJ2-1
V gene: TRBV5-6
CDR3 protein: CASSILGTNNEQFF
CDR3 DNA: TGTGCCAGCAGCATACTCGGGACTAACAATGAGCAGTTCTTC

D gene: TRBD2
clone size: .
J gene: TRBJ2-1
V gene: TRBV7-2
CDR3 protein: CASSRSGGYNEQFF
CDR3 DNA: TGTGCCAGCAGTCGTAGCGGGGGGTACAATGAGCAGTTCTTC

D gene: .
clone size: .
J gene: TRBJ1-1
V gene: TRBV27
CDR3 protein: CASRDGGGTEAFF
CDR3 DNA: TGTGCCAGCAGAGATGGGGGGGGCACTGAAGCTTTCTTT

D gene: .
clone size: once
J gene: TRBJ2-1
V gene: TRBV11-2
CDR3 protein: CASSDQGRDEQFF
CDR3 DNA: TGTGCCAGCAGCGACCAGGGGAGGGATGAGCAGTTCTTC

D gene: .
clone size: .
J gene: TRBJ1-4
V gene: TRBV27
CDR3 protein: CASSPRGVTNEKLFF
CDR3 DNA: TGTGCCAGCAGTCCTCGCGGGGTAACTAATGAAAAACTGTTTTTT

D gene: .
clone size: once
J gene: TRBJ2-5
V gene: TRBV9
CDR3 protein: CASSAGQETQYF
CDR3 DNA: TGTGCCAGCAGCGCCGGACAAGAGACCCAGTACTTC

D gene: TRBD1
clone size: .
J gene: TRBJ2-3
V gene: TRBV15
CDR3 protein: CATSTRQGATDTQYF
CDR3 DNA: TGTGCCACCAGCACCCGACAGGGGGCCACAGATACGCAGTATTTT

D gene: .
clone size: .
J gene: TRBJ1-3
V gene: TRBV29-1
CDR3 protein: CSASTGNSGNTIYF
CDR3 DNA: TGCAGCGCATCCACAGGGAACTCTGGAAACACCATATATTTT

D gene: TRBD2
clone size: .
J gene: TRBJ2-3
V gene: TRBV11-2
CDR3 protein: CASSLGSGDTDTQYF
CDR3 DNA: TGTGCCAGCAGCTTAGGTAGCGGGGATACAGATACGCAGTATTTT

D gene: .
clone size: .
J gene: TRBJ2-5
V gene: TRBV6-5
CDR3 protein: CASSYSGRLQETQYF
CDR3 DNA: TGTGCCAGCAGTTACTCGGGGCGACTCCAAGAGACCCAGTACTTC

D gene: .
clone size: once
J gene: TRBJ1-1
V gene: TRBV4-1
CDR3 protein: CASSRDEAQGFEAFF
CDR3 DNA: TGCGCCAGCAGCCGGGATGAAGCCCAGGGCTTTGAAGCTTTCTTT

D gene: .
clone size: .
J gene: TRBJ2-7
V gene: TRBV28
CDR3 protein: CASSHSYEQYF
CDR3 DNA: TGTGCCAGCAGTCACTCCTACGAGCAGTACTTC

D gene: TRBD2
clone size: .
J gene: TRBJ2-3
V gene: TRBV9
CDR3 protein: CASSPTSGGPSTDTQYF
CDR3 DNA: TGTGCCAGCAGCCCGACTAGCGGGGGGCCAAGCACAGATACGCAGTATTTT

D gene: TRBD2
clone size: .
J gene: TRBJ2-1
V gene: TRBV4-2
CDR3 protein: CASSMRTSGPDNEQFF
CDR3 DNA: TGTGCCAGCAGCATGCGGACTAGCGGGCCCGACAATGAGCAGTTCTTC

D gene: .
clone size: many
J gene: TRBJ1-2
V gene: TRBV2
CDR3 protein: CASSGRAADGYTF
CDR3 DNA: TGTGCCAGCAGCGGACGCGCCGCGGATGGCTACACCTTC

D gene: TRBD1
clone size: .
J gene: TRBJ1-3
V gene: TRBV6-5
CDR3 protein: CASSYSTRGLNTIYF
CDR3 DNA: TGTGCCAGCAGTTACTCTACCAGGGGGTTAAACACCATATATTTT

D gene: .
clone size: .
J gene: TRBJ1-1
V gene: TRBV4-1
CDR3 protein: CASSHVGDTEAFF
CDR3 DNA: TGCGCCAGCAGCCACGTGGGGGACACTGAAGCTTTCTTT

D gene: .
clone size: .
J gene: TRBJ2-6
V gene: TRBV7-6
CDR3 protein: CASSPGFSGANVLTF
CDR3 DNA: TGTGCCAGCAGCCCGGGGTTCTCTGGGGCCAACGTCCTGACTTTC

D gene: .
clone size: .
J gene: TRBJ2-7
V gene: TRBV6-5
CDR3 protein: CASSTHRAGEQYF
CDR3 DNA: TGTGCCAGCAGTACCCATAGAGCCGGCGAGCAGTACTTC

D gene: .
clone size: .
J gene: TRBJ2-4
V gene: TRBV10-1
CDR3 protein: CASSEVQGAKNIQYF
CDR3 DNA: TGCGCCAGCAGTGAAGTCCAGGGGGCCAAAAACATTCAGTACTTC

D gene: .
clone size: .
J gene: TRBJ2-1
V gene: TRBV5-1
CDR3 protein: CASSLKGPEQFF
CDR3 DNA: TGCGCCAGCAGCTTAAAGGGACCTGAGCAGTTCTTC

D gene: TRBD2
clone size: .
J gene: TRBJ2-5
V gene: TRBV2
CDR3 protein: CASSPHSGGIQETQYF
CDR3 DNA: TGTGCCAGCAGTCCCCATAGCGGGGGGATCCAAGAGACCCAGTACTTC

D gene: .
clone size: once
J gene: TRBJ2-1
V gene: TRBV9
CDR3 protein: CASSGGSYNEQFF
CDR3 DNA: TGTGCCAGCAGCGGGGGCTCCTACAATGAGCAGTTCTTC

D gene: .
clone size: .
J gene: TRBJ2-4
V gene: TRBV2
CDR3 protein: CASCDRGAGKNIQYF
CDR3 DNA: TGTGCCAGCTGTGACCGGGGGGCGGGCAAAAACATTCAGTACTTC

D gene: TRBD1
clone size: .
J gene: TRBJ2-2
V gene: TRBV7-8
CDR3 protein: CASSLDRGRATGELFF
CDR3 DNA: TGTGCCAGCAGCTTAGACAGGGGGCGCGCCACCGGGGAGCTGTTTTTT

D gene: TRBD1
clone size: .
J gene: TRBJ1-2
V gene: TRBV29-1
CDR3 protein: CSSGGANGYTF
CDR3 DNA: TGCAGCTCAGGGGGGGCAAACGGCTACACCTTC

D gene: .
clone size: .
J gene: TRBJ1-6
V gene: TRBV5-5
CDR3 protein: CASSLGRFRVDSPLHF
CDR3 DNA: TGTGCCAGCAGCTTGGGGAGATTCAGGGTGGATTCACCCCTCCACTTT

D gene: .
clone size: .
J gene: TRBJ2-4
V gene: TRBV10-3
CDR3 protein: CAISEGRGIQYF
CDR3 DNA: TGTGCCATCAGTGAGGGGCGGGGCATTCAGTACTTC

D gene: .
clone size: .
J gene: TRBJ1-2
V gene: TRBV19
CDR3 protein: CASAPAPTYGYTF
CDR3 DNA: TGTGCCAGTGCGCCAGCTCCTACATATGGCTACACCTTC

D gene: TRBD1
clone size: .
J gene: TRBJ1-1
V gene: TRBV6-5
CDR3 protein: CASFGTGEAFF
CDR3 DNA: TGTGCCAGCTTTGGGACAGGGGAAGCTTTCTTT

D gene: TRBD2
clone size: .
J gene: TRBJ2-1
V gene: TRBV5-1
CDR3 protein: CASSLGLGLAESYNEQFF
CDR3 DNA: TGCGCCAGCAGTTTGGGACTGGGACTAGCGGAATCCTACAATGAGCAGTTCTTC

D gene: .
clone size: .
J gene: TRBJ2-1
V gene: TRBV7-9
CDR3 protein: CASSPGRLVRDEQFF
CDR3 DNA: TGTGCCAGCAGCCCCGGACGGCTGGTTAGGGATGAGCAGTTCTTC

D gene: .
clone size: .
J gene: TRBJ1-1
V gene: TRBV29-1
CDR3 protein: CSARRGRWDTEAFF
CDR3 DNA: TGCAGCGCCCGGCGAGGGAGGTGGGACACTGAAGCTTTCTTT

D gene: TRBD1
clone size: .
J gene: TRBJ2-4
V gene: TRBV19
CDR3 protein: CASTPRSDRGLAKNIQYF
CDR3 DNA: TGTGCCAGTACCCCAAGATCGGACAGGGGACTAGCCAAAAACATTCAGTACTTC

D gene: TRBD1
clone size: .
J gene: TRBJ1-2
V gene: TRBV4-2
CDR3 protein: CASSQRKTGTESNYGYTF
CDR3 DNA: TGTGCCAGCAGCCAACGAAAGACGGGGACAGAGTCTAACTATGGCTACACCTTC

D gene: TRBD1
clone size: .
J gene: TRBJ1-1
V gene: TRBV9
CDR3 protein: CASSPVTGPTEAFF
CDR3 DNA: TGTGCCAGCAGCCCCGTGACAGGGCCCACTGAAGCTTTCTTT

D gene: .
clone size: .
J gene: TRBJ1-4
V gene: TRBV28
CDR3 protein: CASSLVNEKLFF
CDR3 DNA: TGTGCCAGCAGTTTAGTCAATGAAAAACTGTTTTTT

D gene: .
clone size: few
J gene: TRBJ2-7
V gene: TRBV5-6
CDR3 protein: CASSLDYRVVREQYF
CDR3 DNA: TGTGCCAGCAGCTTGGACTACAGGGTGGTGCGGGAGCAGTACTTC

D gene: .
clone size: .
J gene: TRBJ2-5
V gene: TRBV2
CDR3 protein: CARGGSGSRETQYF
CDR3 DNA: TGTGCCAGGGGGGGTAGCGGCAGTCGGGAGACCCAGTACTTC

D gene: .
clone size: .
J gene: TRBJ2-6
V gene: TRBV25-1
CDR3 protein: CASSGSAGLPGANVLTF
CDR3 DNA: TGTGCCAGCAGTGGAAGTGCGGGGCTCCCTGGGGCCAACGTCCTGACTTTC

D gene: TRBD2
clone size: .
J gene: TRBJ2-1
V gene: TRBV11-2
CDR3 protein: CASSRLTSGNYNEQFF
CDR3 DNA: TGTGCCAGCAGCCGACTCACTAGCGGAAACTACAATGAGCAGTTCTTC

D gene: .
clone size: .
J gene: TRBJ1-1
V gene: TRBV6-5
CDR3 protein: CASSSLTDIWTEAFF
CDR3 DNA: TGTGCCAGCAGTTCCCTGACCGACATCTGGACTGAAGCTTTCTTT

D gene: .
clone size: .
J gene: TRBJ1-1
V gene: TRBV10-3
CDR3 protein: CAISTQGLNTEAFF
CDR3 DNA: TGTGCCATCAGTACTCAGGGGTTGAACACTGAAGCTTTCTTT

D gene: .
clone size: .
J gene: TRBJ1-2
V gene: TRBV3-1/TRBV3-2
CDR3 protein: CASSHNYGYTF
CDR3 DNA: TGTGCCAGCAGCCATAACTATGGCTACACCTTC

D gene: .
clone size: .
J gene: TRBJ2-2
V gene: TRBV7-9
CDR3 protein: CASSLGVVAANTGELFF
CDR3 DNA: TGTGCCAGCAGCTTAGGAGTGGTCGCGGCGAACACCGGGGAGCTGTTTTTT